These T cell receptor beta chains were read from a single sample in a study of cytomegalovirus exposure and HLA in healthy donors. Some clones are missing from TCRdb's copy, which holds only in-frame ones; the method was immunoSEQ multiplex PCR. This sample yields 100,000 to 150,000 clones, of which about 85% are seen a single time; about 3.9% belongs to the top ten. The specimen sequenced was PBMCs. These receptors all come from a man between 18 and 35 years old in good health and CMV-seropositive. Both conserved end residues are part of each CDR3. The order of the fields is V gene, clone size, CDR3 protein. For some rows the clone size is stated as once, few or many, or as a class when expanded; others skip it.

>TRBV30|-
CAWSLQGPQETQYF
>TRBV5-4|-
CASSGGDSGYTF
>TRBV6-5|-
CASSKAGYQPQHF
>TRBV19|-
CASKRTGRSYEQYF
>TRBV9|-
CASSVGQAGGNSPLHF
>TRBV5-1|-
CASSLAPQGAGELFF
>TRBV7-2|-
CASSLIVLAGGPYEQYF
>TRBV7-8|few
CASSLADRGLTEAFF
>TRBV5-4|-
CASSLGQRQETQYF
>TRBV19|few
CASSTPPLTGGTAKGKLFF
>TRBV5-4|-
CASSFSPQNYNSPLHF
>TRBV5-6|-
CASSFRDRAQGYTF
>TRBV5-4|few
CASRKGLAGGLGDADTQYF
>TRBV11-2|-
CASRQVPSRGAFF
>TRBV5-1|-
CASSLMGAQGGKETQYF
>TRBV7-9|-
CASSFYREGQEKLFF
>TRBV5-6|few
CASSFGRVQPQHF
>TRBV7-2|few
CASSLQGAITEAFF
>TRBV5-4|-
CASSTGTEAFF
>TRBV7-2|-
CASSSTGSNEKLFF
>TRBV2|-
CASSEPSYPYLSYEQYF
>TRBV11-2|-
CASSLTDYEQYF
>TRBV7-2|-
CASSRLTTTDTQYF
>TRBV2|-
CASSESYGNTEAFF
>TRBV13|-
CASSFGQGSRFF
>TRBV7-9|once
CASSYYSGGDTEAFF
>TRBV5-1|once
CASSLATENTEAFF
>TRBV5-4|-
CASSPLIGTRFTDTQYF
>TRBV5-1|few
CASSLVSQGVNYGYTF
>TRBV12-2|once
CASEVVAGMGETQYF
>TRBV7-6|once
CASSLRQNTGELFF
>TRBV6-1|-
CATTTGGANYGYTF
>TRBV19|-
CASSIRLAGTDTQYF
>TRBV9|once
CASSVELAGGQFF
>TRBV6-4|-
CASSDSRGRAGELFF
>TRBV7-6|few
CASSLAPDNEQYF
>TRBV6-5|-
CASSSRTSVGEKLFF
>TRBV30|-
CAWTRPGDSTDTQYF
>TRBV7-9|-
CSSSQQGIPYEQYF
>TRBV7-2|-
CASRGQISGNTIYF
>TRBV2|-
CATQGGAQGTEAFF
>TRBV19|-
CASKTGGNLYSNQPQHF
>TRBV4-2|once
CASSQDFTGLTPNEAFF
>TRBV6-5|-
CASSYPGSEQYF
>TRBV6-6|-
CASSYTGTGITEAFF
>TRBV7-9|-
CASSLNGQAFSYEQYF
>TRBV11-2|once
CASSLARESPQETQYF
>TRBV5-6|-
CASSFSRTEAFF
>TRBV4-3|-
CASSQESLLSSEQYF
>TRBV27|-
CASSTPGLADNNEQFF
>TRBV7-9|-
CASSENSGGGYTF
>TRBV19|-
CASSIGLIGQGPYEQYF
>TRBV5-1|-
CASSGKGGTGELFF
>TRBV30|-
CAYIPNTGTGVPGYTF
>TRBV19|-
CASSIGHSGLTYNEQFF
>TRBV19|-
CASSWDSLAGNTIYF
>TRBV28|-
CASSYSGNTEAFF
>TRBV2|-
CASSEARNGRSVDGYTF
>TRBV6-4|-
CASSDRGGANVLTF